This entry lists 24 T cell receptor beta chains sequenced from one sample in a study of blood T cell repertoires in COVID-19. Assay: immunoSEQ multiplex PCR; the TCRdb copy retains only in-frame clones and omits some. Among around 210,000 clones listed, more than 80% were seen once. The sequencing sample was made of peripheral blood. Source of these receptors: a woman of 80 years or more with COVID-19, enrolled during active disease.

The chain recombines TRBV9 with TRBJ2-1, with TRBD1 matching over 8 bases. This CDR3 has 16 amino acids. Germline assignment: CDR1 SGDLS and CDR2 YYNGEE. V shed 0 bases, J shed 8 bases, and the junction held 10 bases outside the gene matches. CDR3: CASSVGGQGARDEQFF. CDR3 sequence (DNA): TGTGCCAGCAGCGTAGGGGGGCAGGGGGCGCGCGATGAGCAGTTCTTC.

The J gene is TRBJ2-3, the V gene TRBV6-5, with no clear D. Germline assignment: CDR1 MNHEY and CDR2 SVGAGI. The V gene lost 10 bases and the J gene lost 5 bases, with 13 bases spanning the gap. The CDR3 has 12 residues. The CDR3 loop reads CATVFGGDTQYF. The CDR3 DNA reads TGTGCCACCGTCTTCGGCGGAGATACGCAGTATTTT.

DNA of the CDR3: TGTGCCAGTAGTATTTCGCAGGGCAATCAGCCCCAGCATTTT. It specifies CASSISQGNQPQHF. The chain joins TRBV19 to TRBJ1-5; D is ambiguous. This CDR3 spans 14 amino acids. Germline V gives CDR1 LNHDA, CDR2 SQIVND (reference sequence). V was trimmed by 3 bases and J by 2 bases, leaving 8 bases between them.

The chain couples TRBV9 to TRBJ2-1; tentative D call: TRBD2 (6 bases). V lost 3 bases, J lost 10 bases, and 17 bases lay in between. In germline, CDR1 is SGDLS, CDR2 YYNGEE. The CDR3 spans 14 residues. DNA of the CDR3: TGTGCCAGCAGCGAGAGTAGCGGATATGGGGAGCAGTTCTTC. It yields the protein CASSESSGYGEQFF.

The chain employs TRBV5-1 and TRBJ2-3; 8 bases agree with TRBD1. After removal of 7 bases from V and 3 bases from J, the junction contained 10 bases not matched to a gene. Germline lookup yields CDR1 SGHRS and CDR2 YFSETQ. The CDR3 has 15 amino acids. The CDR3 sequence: CASSGQGAETDTQYF. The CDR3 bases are TGCGCCAGCTCCGGTCAGGGGGCCGAAACAGATACGCAGTATTTT. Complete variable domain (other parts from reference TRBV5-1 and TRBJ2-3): KAGVTQTPRYLIKTRGQQVTLSCSPISGHRSVSWYQQTPGQGLQFLFEYFSETQRNKGNFPGRFSGRQFSNSRSEMNVSTLELGDSALYLCASSGQGAETDTQYFGPGTRLTVL.

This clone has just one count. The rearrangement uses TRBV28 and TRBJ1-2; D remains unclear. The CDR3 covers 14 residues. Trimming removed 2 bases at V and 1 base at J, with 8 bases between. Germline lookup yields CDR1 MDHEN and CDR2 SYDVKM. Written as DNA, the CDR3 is TGTGCCAGCAGTTTAGGAGGCGTTAACTATGGCTACACCTTC. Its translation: CASSLGGVNYGYTF.

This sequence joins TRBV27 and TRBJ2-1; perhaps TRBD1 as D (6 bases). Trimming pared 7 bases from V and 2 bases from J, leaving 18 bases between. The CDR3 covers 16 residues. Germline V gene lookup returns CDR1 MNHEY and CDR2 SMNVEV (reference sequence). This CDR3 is CASNPADRFPYNEQFF. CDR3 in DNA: TGTGCCAGCAACCCAGCCGACAGGTTTCCCTACAATGAGCAGTTCTTC.

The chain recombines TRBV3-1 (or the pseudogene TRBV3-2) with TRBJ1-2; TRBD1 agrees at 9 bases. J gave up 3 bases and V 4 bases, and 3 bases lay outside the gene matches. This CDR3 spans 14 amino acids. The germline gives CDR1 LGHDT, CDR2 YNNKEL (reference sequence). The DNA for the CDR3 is TGTGCCAGCAGCCCCGACAGGGGGGACTATGGCTACACCTTC. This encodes CASSPDRGDYGYTF.

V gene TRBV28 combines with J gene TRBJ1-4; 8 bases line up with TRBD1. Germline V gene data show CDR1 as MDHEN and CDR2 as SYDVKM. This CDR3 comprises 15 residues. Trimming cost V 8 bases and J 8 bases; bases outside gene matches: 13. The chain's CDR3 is CASLSSSRDREKLFF. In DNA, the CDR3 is TGTGCCAGCCTCTCCAGTTCCCGGGACAGGGAAAAACTGTTTTTT. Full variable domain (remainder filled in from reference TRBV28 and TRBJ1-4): DVKVTQSSRYLVKRTGEKVFLECVQDMDHENMFWYRQDPGLGLRLIYFSYDVKMKEKGDIPEGYSVSREKKERFSLILESASTNQTSMYLCASLSSSRDREKLFFGSGTQLSVL.

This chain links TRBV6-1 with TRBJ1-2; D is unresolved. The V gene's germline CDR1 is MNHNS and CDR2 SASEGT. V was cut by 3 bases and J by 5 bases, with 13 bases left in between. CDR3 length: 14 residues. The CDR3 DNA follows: TGTGCCAGCAGTGACCTATTCCGGGAGTATGGCTACACCTTC. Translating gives CASSDLFREYGYTF.

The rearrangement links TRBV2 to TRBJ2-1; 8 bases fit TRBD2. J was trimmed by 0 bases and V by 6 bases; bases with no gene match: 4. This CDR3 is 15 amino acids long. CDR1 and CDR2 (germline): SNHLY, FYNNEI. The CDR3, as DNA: TGTGCCAGCAGACTAGCGGCAAGCTCCTACAATGAGCAGTTCTTC. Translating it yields CASRLAASSYNEQFF.

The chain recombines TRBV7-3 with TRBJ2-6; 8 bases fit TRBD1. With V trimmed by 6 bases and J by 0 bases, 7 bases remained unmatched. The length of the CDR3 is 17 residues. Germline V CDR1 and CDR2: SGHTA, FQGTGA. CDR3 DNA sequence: TGTGCCAGCAGGTCAGGGGGCCTCCCCTCTGGGGCCAACGTCCTGACTTTC. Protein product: CASRSGGLPSGANVLTF.

The CDR3 DNA sequence: TGCGCCAGCAGCCAAGAAGGCTACAGTAACTATGGCTACACCTTC. Translated, it gives CASSQEGYSNYGYTF. The chain recombines TRBV4-1 with TRBJ1-2; D gene unclear. The V and J ends lost 0 bases and 1 base respectively, with 9 bases between them. CDR1 and CDR2 from the germline V gene are MGHRA and YSYEKL. The CDR3 is 15 amino acids.

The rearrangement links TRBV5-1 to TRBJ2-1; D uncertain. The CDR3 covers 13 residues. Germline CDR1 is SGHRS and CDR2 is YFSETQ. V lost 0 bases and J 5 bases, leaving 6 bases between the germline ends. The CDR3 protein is CASSLGPNNEQFF. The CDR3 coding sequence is TGCGCCAGCAGCTTGGGGCCCAACAATGAGCAGTTCTTC.

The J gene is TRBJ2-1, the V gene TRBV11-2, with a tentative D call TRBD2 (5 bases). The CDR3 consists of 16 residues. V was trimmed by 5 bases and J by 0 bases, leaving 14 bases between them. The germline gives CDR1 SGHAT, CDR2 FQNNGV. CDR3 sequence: CASSPAGVGSYNEQFF. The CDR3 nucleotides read TGTGCCAGCAGCCCCGCCGGGGTCGGCTCCTACAATGAGCAGTTCTTC.

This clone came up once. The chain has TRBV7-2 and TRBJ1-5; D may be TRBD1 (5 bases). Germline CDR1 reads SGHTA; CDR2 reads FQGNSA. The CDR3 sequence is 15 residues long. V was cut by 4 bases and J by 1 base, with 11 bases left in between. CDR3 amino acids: CASSSVGGSNQPQHF. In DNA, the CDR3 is TGTGCCAGCAGCTCCGTTGGGGGGAGCAATCAGCCCCAGCATTTT.

The CDR3 DNA reads as TGTGCCAGCAAACAGGTGGTGAACAATGAGCAGTTCTTC. Translating gives CASKQVVNNEQFF. This chain links TRBV7-8 with TRBJ2-1, with a weak D call TRBD1 (5 bases). Germline CDR1 and CDR2: SGHVS and FQNEAQ. The CDR3 consists of 13 residues. With 7 bases removed from V and 5 bases from J, the gap between germline ends came to 12 bases.

Here the CDR3 reads CASTLRTGINEKLFF. Written as DNA, the CDR3 is TGTGCCAGCACCCTACGGACAGGGATTAATGAAAAACTGTTTTTT. This chain uses TRBV2 with TRBJ1-4; TRBD1 matches at 8 bases. The CDR3 length is 15 residues. Germline V gene lookup returns CDR1 SNHLY and CDR2 FYNNEI. The ends lost 7 bases at V and 4 bases at J; junction bases unmatched: 8.

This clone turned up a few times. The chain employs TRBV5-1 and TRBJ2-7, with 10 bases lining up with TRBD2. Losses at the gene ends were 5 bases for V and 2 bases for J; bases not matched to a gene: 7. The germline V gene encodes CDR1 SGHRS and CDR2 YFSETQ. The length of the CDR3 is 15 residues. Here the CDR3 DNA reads TGCGCCAGCAGGTCGACTAGCGGGTCAACCTACGAGCAGTACTTC. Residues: CASRSTSGSTYEQYF. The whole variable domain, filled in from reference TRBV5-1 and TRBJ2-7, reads KAGVTQTPRYLIKTRGQQVTLSCSPISGHRSVSWYQQTPGQGLQFLFEYFSETQRNKGNFPGRFSGRQFSNSRSEMNVSTLELGDSALYLCASRSTSGSTYEQYFGPGTRLTVT.

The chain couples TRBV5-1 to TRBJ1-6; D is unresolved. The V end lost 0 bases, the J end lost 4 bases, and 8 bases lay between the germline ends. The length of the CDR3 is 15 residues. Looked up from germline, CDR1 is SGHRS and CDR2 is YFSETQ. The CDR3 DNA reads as TGCGCCAGCAGCTTGGGCGGCACGTATAATTCACCCCTCCACTTT. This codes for CASSLGGTYNSPLHF.

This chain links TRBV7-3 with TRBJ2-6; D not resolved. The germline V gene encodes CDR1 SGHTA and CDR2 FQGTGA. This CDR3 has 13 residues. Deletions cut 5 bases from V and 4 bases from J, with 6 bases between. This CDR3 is CASSPSGANVLTF. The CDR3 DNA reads TGTGCCAGCAGCCCCTCCGGGGCCAACGTCCTGACTTTC.

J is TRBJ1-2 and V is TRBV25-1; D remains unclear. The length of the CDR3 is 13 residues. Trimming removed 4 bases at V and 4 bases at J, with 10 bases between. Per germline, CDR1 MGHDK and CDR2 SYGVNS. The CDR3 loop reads CASSVAGTYGYTF. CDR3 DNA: TGTGCCAGCAGTGTCGCGGGAACCTATGGCTACACCTTC.

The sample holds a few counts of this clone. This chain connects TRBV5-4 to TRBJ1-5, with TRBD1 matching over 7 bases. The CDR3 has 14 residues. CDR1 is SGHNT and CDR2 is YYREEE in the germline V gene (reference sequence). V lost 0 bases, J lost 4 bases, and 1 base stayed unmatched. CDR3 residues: CASSLGTGNQPQHF. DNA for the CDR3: TGTGCCAGCAGCTTGGGGACAGGTAATCAGCCCCAGCATTTT.

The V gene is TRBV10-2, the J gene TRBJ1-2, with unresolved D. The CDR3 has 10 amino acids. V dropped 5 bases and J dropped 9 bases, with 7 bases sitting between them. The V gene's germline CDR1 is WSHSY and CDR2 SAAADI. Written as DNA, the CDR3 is TGCGCCAGCAGTTTGTCCAGCTACACCTTC. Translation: CASSLSSYTF.